Below, one T cell receptor (beta chain) is given with its context. Its matching antigen is unknown. This sample is drawn from a study of identical twins. The CDR3 loop spans 13 amino acids. Germline CDR1 and CDR2: SEHNR and FQNEAQ (reference sequence). The V gene lost 6 bases and the J gene lost 3 bases, with 10 bases spanning the gap. TCRdb re-derived calls from the 5' RACE reads in MiXCR, one entry per CDR3 protein. The table includes some 240,000 distinct CDR3 sequences, 6.5% to 9.5% detected once. Findings and caveats of the study: Zero-insertion analyses could be partly confounded by invariant MAIT and iNKT cells.

This sample was also put to use in a study of yellow fever vaccine responses in identical twins.

Sequencing was carried out using CD8+ T cells sorted from blood. This TCR was sampled from a woman aged 18 to 35 in good health. V usage is TRBV7-9 and J usage is TRBJ2-3, with a tentative D call TRBD1 (6 bases). Here the CDR3 reads CASRQQGTDTQYF. DNA for the CDR3: TGTGCCAGCAGACAACAGGGTACAGATACGCAGTATTTT. Complete variable domain (other parts from reference TRBV7-9 and TRBJ2-3): DTGVSQNPRHKITKRGQNVTFRCDPISEHNRLYWYRQTLGQGPEFLTYFQNEAQLEKSRLLSDRFSAERPKGSFSTLEIQRTEQGDSAMYLCASRQQGTDTQYFGPGTRLTVL.